This record looks at one TCR beta chain sequence and its context. The antigen is undetermined. The sample comes from a study of a mutant IDH1 vaccine in newly diagnosed glioma. Study-level background: The initiation of vaccination occurred 4-6 weeks after radiotherapy alone, or with temozolomide cycles. The week-35 safety follow-up was V12, and the week-47 study end was V13.

Time point here: week 35, safety follow-up. In the vaccine, a single dose held 300 ug of the mutant IDH1 20-mer peptide, along with topical imiquimod. Donors had new WHO grade 3 or 4 IDH1-mutant, ATRX-lost astrocytomas. Repertoires were generated with immunoSEQ multiplex PCR, while TCRdb's copy carries only in-frame clones and drops some. The data hold tens of thousands of clones, with around four fifths observed a single time. Germline V lookup: CDR1 LNHDA, CDR2 SQIVND (reference sequence). The CDR3 is 18 amino acids. The junction had 18 bases not matched to a gene; V was cut back by 4 bases and J by 5 bases.

This sample comprised PBMCs, obtained from a glioma patient whose treatment included an IDH1 peptide vaccine. The receptor comes from a woman between 18 and 29 years old with glioma. V is TRBV19 and J is TRBJ2-5; TRBD2 matches 8 bases. The CDR3 coding sequence is TGTGCCAGTAGTAAAGTAGGGGTAGCGGGAAGGGCCGGGGAGACCCAGTACTTC. It specifies CASSKVGVAGRAGETQYF.